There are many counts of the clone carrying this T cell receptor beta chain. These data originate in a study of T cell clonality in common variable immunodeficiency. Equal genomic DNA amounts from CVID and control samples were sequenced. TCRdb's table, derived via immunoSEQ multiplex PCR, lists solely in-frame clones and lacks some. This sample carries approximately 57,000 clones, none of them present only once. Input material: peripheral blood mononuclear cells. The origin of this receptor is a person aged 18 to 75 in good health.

The CDR3 bases that were read are TGTGCCAGCAGCTTTCAGCGGACTCCATACAATGAG. It yields the protein CASSFQRTPYNE. The entire CDR3 protein is CASSFQRTPYNEQFF. V usage is TRBV5-6 and J usage is TRBJ2-1; D is possibly TRBD2 (5 bases). The observed sequence ends 3 residues before the CDR3 terminus, with the missing tail filled in from the germline J gene. V was pared by 2 bases and J by 4 bases, with 13 bases between. Germline CDR1 is SGHDT and CDR2 is YYEEEE. This CDR3 is built from 15 residues.